Below are 21 T cell receptor beta chains sequenced from a single sample in a study of blood T cell repertoires in COVID-19. The protocol was immunoSEQ multiplex PCR, while the TCRdb copy is restricted to in-frame clones and leaves out a portion. The sample lists 25,000 to 35,000 clones; about nine tenths were seen once. Source material: peripheral blood. The receptor source for this set is a man between 65 and 80 years old with active or convalescent COVID-19.

The chain carries TRBV7-3 and TRBJ2-7; 10 bases align to TRBD1. CDR3 size: 15 residues. The germline V gene encodes CDR1 SGHTA and CDR2 FQGTGA. Unmatched junction bases numbered 10, after V lost 5 bases and J lost 6 bases. As DNA, the CDR3 is TGTGCCAGCAGCCCCAGAGGGGACAGGGGCTCCGAGCAGTACTTC. Encoded protein: CASSPRGDRGSEQYF.

The chain is built from TRBV30 and TRBJ1-6; 7 bases agree with TRBD1. This CDR3 has 14 amino acids. With 0 bases clipped from V and 9 bases from J, the junction kept 5 bases outside the gene matches. Per the germline V gene, CDR1 is GTSNPN and CDR2 is SVGIG (reference sequence). The CDR3 protein is CAWSVDRVGSPLHF. Written as DNA, the CDR3 is TGTGCCTGGAGTGTCGACAGGGTCGGTTCACCCCTCCACTTT. Full variable domain (rest looked up from reference TRBV30 and TRBJ1-6): SQTIHQWPATLVQPVGSPLSLECTVEGTSNPNLYWYRQAAGRGLQLLFYSVGIGQISSEVPQNLSASRPQDRQFILSSKKLLLSDSGFYLCAWSVDRVGSPLHFGNGTRLTVT.

The chain couples TRBV5-1 to TRBJ2-2; possible D gene TRBD2, 6 bases. V was trimmed by 1 base and J by 7 bases, leaving 17 bases between them. From germline, CDR1 is SGHRS and CDR2 YFSETQ. CDR3 length: 16 amino acids. The CDR3 DNA sequence: TGCGCCAGCAGCTTGCTTCCGGGGGTCACGGTCGGGGAGCTGTTTTTT. It specifies CASSLLPGVTVGELFF.

Only one count was recorded for this clone. The chain combines TRBV12-3 or TRBV12-4 with TRBJ2-2, with D perhaps TRBD2 (6 bases). Trimming removed 9 bases at V and 7 bases at J, with 12 bases between. This CDR3 spans 12 amino acids. The DNA for the CDR3 is TGTGCCAGTAACAGGCGGGGCGGGGAGCTGTTTTTT. The encoded protein is CASNRRGGELFF.

The chain recombines TRBV2 with TRBJ1-1; D uncertain. Trimming shortened V by 3 bases and J by 3 bases, and 11 bases separated the two germline ends. This CDR3 contains 14 residues. Germline lookup yields CDR1 SNHLY and CDR2 FYNNEI. CDR3 protein: CASSDVSLYTEAFF. Here the CDR3 DNA reads TGTGCCAGCAGTGATGTCAGTTTGTACACTGAAGCTTTCTTT.

This chain links TRBV5-6 with TRBJ2-1; 9 nucleotides match TRBD2. This CDR3 spans 16 amino acids. After removal of 1 base from V and 10 bases from J, the junction contained 12 bases not matched to a gene. Looked up from germline, CDR1 is SGHDT and CDR2 is YYEEEE. For the CDR3, the DNA is TGTGCCAGCAGCTTGAAGCGCCTAGCGGGGCCCATGGAGCAGTTCTTC. Translated: CASSLKRLAGPMEQFF.

The chain uses TRBV11-2 and TRBJ2-2; 9 bases map to TRBD1. V lost 1 base to trimming and J lost 8 bases; unmatched junction nucleotides: 8. CDR1 SGHAT and CDR2 FQNNGV come from the germline V gene. This CDR3 has 16 residues. The CDR3 region is CASSLGRQGGRGELFF. DNA for the CDR3: TGTGCCAGCAGCTTAGGGAGACAGGGGGGAAGAGGGGAGCTGTTTTTT.

The chain couples TRBV7-7 to TRBJ1-3; D possibly corresponds to TRBD1 (5 bases). Germline V gives CDR1 SSHAT, CDR2 FNYEAQ (reference sequence). The CDR3 is 13 residues long. Between the trimmed V and J ends, which lost 5 bases and 3 bases, there was a span of 8 bases. Written as DNA, the CDR3 is TGTGCCAGCAGCCTCGACAGTGGAAACACCATATATTTT. It translates to CASSLDSGNTIYF. The full variable domain, completed using reference TRBV7-7 and TRBJ1-3, is GAGVSQSPRYKVTKRGQDVTLRCDPISSHATLYWYQQALGQGPEFLTYFNYEAQPDKSGLPSDRFSAERPEGSISTLTIQRTEQRDSAMYRCASSLDSGNTIYFGEGSWLTVV.

This chain's CDR3 is CASSPGQGYSNQPQHF. The CDR3 DNA sequence: TGTGCCAGCTCACCAGGACAGGGATATAGCAATCAGCCCCAGCATTTT. V is TRBV18 and J is TRBJ1-5; 8 nucleotides match TRBD1. After removal of 2 bases from V and 0 bases from J, the junction contained 3 bases not matched to a gene. The CDR3 is made up of 16 amino acids. The V gene's germline CDR1 is KGHSH and CDR2 LQKENI.

The rearrangement uses TRBV7-2 and TRBJ1-2; the D gene is possibly TRBD1 (5 bases). V lost 3 bases and J lost 7, with 18 bases in between. Germline CDR1 and CDR2: SGHTA and FQGNSA. The CDR3 spans 15 residues. CDR3 amino acids: CASSFDAAQGRGYTF. The CDR3 DNA sequence: TGTGCCAGCAGCTTCGATGCAGCCCAGGGTCGTGGCTACACCTTC.

The chain uses TRBV5-1 and TRBJ2-3; possibly TRBD2 for D (5 bases). This CDR3 region has 15 residues. Trimming shortened V by 4 bases and J by 2 bases, and 14 bases separated the two germline ends. From germline, CDR1 is SGHRS and CDR2 YFSETQ. The CDR3 nucleotides are TGCGCCAGCAGCCGTGCCGGGATTCCCACAGATACGCAGTATTTT. Its protein is CASSRAGIPTDTQYF.

This sequence joins TRBV5-4 and TRBJ2-1; D is unresolved. V lost 0 bases, J lost 2 bases, and 6 bases lay in between. The germline CDR1 and CDR2 sequences are SGHNT and YYREEE (reference sequence). The CDR3 runs to 14 residues. The CDR3 spells CASSLERAYNEQFF. Written as DNA, the CDR3 is TGTGCCAGCAGCTTGGAGCGCGCCTACAATGAGCAGTTCTTC.

The chain uses TRBV18 and TRBJ1-6, with 7 bases aligning to TRBD1. V shed 3 bases and J 4 bases; nucleotides not matched to a gene: 3. CDR3 length: 15 residues. Germline V CDR1 and CDR2: KGHSH, LQKENI. As DNA, the CDR3 is TGTGCCAGCTCACCCCCGGGACAGTATAATTCACCCCTCCACTTT. It yields the protein CASSPPGQYNSPLHF.

V gene TRBV19 combines with J gene TRBJ1-5; TRBD1 aligns across 7 bases. The junction had 10 bases not matched to a gene; V was cut back by 5 bases and J by 9 bases. This CDR3 spans 14 amino acids. Germline V gene data show CDR1 as LNHDA and CDR2 as SQIVND (reference sequence). This chain's CDR3 is CASSGGQSPGPQHF. CDR3 DNA: TGTGCCAGTAGTGGGGGACAGAGCCCCGGGCCCCAGCATTTT. The full variable domain, completed using reference TRBV19 and TRBJ1-5, is DGGITQSPKYLFRKEGQNVTLSCEQNLNHDAMYWYRQDPGQGLRLIYYSQIVNDFQKGDIAEGYSVSREKKESFPLTVTSAQKNPTAFYLCASSGGQSPGPQHFGDGTRLSIL.

This chain joins TRBV5-4 and TRBJ1-1; D ambiguous. V lost 5 bases, J lost 0 bases, and 17 bases lay in between. Germline V gene lookup returns CDR1 SGHNT and CDR2 YYREEE (reference sequence). The CDR3 extends over 16 amino acids. CDR3 coding DNA: TGTGCCAGCAGGGTTGGCGGATTTGGAATGAACACTGAAGCTTTCTTT. Protein sequence: CASRVGGFGMNTEAFF.

This clone was counted a few times. The chain links TRBV25-1 to TRBJ2-2; 8 nucleotides agree with TRBD2. The CDR3 is 14 residues long. Per the germline V gene, CDR1 is MGHDK and CDR2 is SYGVNS. Unmatched junction bases numbered 4, after V lost 7 bases and J lost 3 bases. CDR3 amino acids: CASKTSGYTGELFF. The CDR3 DNA follows: TGTGCCAGCAAAACTAGCGGATACACCGGGGAGCTGTTTTTT.

The chain joins TRBV5-5 to TRBJ2-7, with TRBD1 matching 8 bases. Germline lookup yields CDR1 SGHKS and CDR2 YYEKEE (reference sequence). There are 13 residues in the CDR3. The J segment lost 6 bases and the V segment lost 4 bases, leaving 6 bases of the junction unmatched. In DNA, the CDR3 is TGTGCCAGCAGCGTGAGACAGGGGCGCGAGCAGTACGTC. Translated: CASSVRQGREQYV.

This chain connects TRBV5-1 to TRBJ1-5; D perhaps matches TRBD1 (5 bases). The length of the CDR3 is 14 residues. The V gene lost 0 bases and the J gene lost 5 bases, with 9 bases spanning the gap. Germline V lookup: CDR1 SGHRS, CDR2 YFSETQ. The CDR3 sequence: CASSLAGLDQPQHF. Here the CDR3 DNA reads TGCGCCAGCAGCTTGGCAGGGCTCGATCAGCCCCAGCATTTT.

V and J are TRBV4-1 and TRBJ1-6; a weak D match, TRBD1 (5 bases). This CDR3 is built from 13 residues. V was pared by 0 bases and J by 8 bases, with 5 bases between. CDR1 and CDR2 from the germline V gene are MGHRA and YSYEKL. CDR3 sequence: CASSQDRDSPLHF. The CDR3, as DNA: TGCGCCAGCAGCCAAGACAGGGATTCACCCCTCCACTTT.

DNA for the CDR3: TGTGCCGCTGTGGGGACCGTGCGTACCAGGGGTTCTGGGGCCAACGTCCTGACTTTC. Translation gives CAAVGTVRTRGSGANVLTF. J is TRBJ2-6 and V is TRBV28; weak D call: TRBD1 (6 bases). Trimming stripped 11 bases from V and 1 base from J, with 27 bases between. This CDR3 has 19 amino acids. CDR1 and CDR2 (germline): MDHEN, SYDVKM.

This clone came up once. The chain is built from TRBV7-2 and TRBJ1-2, with 9 bases identical to TRBD1. Trimming took 0 bases from V and 4 from J; bases not matched to a gene: 6. CDR1 and CDR2 (germline): SGHTA, FQGNSA. The CDR3 has 16 residues. The CDR3 loop reads CASSLAGQGFSYGYTF. In nucleotides, the CDR3 is TGTGCCAGCAGCTTAGCGGGACAGGGTTTTAGCTATGGCTACACCTTC. Supplemented by reference TRBV7-2 and TRBJ1-2, the full variable domain reads GAGVSQSPSNKVTEKGKDVELRCDPISGHTALYWYRQSLGQGLEFLIYFQGNSAPDKSGLPSDRFSAERTGGSVSTLTIQRTQQEDSAVYLCASSLAGQGFSYGYTFGSGTRLTVV.